What follows are 28 T cell receptor beta chains derived from one specimen sequenced in a study of response to subunit inactivated influenza vaccine. TCRdb reprocessed the RT-PCR reads via MiXCR and lists one record per CDR3 protein. The sample lists roughly 620,000 distinct CDR3 sequences; 10% to 12% were seen once. These data also formed part of another study, on T cells expressing NK-cell markers. That work states: A 5'RACE template switching approach incorporating UMIs was used to make TCR beta cDNA.

The sample here was PBMCs from blood, taken on the day of vaccination. The receptors derive from a man aged 50-60 years who received an inactivated influenza vaccine.

The CDR3 DNA reads as TGTGCCAGCCTCTGGGCGGATCCCACAGATACGCAGTATTTT. Protein: CASLWADPTDTQYF. The chain links TRBV5-5 to TRBJ2-3; D remains unclear. From germline, CDR1 is SGHKS and CDR2 YYEKEE (reference sequence). The CDR3 has 14 residues. Trimming removed 7 bases from V and 2 bases from J, with 14 bases in between.

This clonotype has only a few counts. V gene TRBV20-1 combines with J gene TRBJ2-7, with 10 bases lining up with TRBD1. This CDR3 is 16 amino acids long. The V gene's germline CDR1 is DFQATT and CDR2 SNEGSKA (reference sequence). The V segment lost 1 base and the J segment 3 bases; nucleotides outside the gene matches: 9. The CDR3 reads CSARVYGTGEHYEQYF. For the CDR3, the DNA is TGCAGTGCTAGAGTATACGGGACAGGGGAACACTACGAGCAGTACTTC.

V is TRBV5-1 and J is TRBJ2-7; TRBD1 aligns across 8 bases. Germline CDR1 and CDR2: SGHRS and YFSETQ. This CDR3 contains 16 residues. V was pared by 4 bases and J by 0 bases, with 9 bases of the junction left unmatched. The CDR3 spells CASSLALDRGSYEQYF. CDR3 bases: TGCGCCAGCAGCCTGGCCCTCGACAGGGGCTCCTACGAGCAGTACTTC.

The chain links TRBV7-9 to TRBJ1-4; a weak D match, TRBD1 (5 bases). The V gene lost 5 bases and the J gene lost 8 bases, with 18 bases spanning the gap. The V gene's germline CDR1 is SEHNR and CDR2 FQNEAQ (reference sequence). This CDR3 region has 15 residues. The CDR3 nucleotides are TGTGCCAGCAGCCCAGACGGGACGGGCCGAGAAAAACTGTTTTTT. This translates into CASSPDGTGREKLFF.

The genes are TRBV28 and TRBJ2-3, with 7 positions matching TRBD2. Losses at the gene ends were 6 bases for V and 2 bases for J; bases not matched to a gene: 8. Germline CDR1 and CDR2: MDHEN and SYDVKM. This CDR3 comprises 15 residues. This CDR3 is CASRTASGLTDTQYF. The CDR3 nucleotides are TGTGCCAGCAGAACGGCTAGCGGCCTCACAGATACGCAGTATTTT.

This clonotype was picked up a small number of times. The rearrangement links TRBV14 to TRBJ2-1; D is unclear. Trimming removed 0 bases from V and 0 bases from J, with 6 bases in between. The CDR3 sequence is 15 residues long. The germline V gene has CDR1 SGHDN and CDR2 FVKESK. The CDR3 reads CASSQDAHSYNEQFF. For the CDR3, the DNA is TGTGCCAGCAGCCAAGACGCGCACTCCTACAATGAGCAGTTCTTC.

This clonotype showed up just a few times. The chain employs TRBV2 and TRBJ1-1, with D maybe TRBD1 (5 bases). Trimming removed 7 bases at V and 1 base at J, with 19 bases between. The length of the CDR3 is 16 residues. The germline V gene encodes CDR1 SNHLY and CDR2 FYNNEI. Here the CDR3 reads CASILGADLSNTEAFF. The CDR3 coding sequence is TGTGCCAGCATACTTGGGGCGGACCTTTCGAACACTGAAGCTTTCTTT. Based on the CDR3 plus reference TRBV2 and TRBJ1-1, the full variable domain is EPEVTQTPSHQVTQMGQEVILRCVPISNHLYFYWYRQILGQKVEFLVSFYNNEISEKSEIFDDQFSVERPDGSNFTLKIRSTKLEDSAMYFCASILGADLSNTEAFFGQGTRLTVV.

This clonotype appeared once. This chain connects TRBV9 to TRBJ2-3; D gene ambiguous. Trimming took off 1 base at V and 1 base at J, with 13 bases between the two ends. The germline gives CDR1 SGDLS, CDR2 YYNGEE. This CDR3 has 16 residues. CDR3 coding DNA: TGTGCCAGCAGCGTATTCACATCAAGACGCACAGATACGCAGTATTTT. It codes for CASSVFTSRRTDTQYF.

This clonotype turned up a few times. This chain links TRBV10-3 with TRBJ1-6, with D possibly TRBD1 on 6 matching bases. Trimming removed 6 bases from V and 5 bases from J, with 11 bases in between. Germline loops: CDR1 ENHRY, CDR2 SYGVKD. The CDR3 is 14 amino acids. CDR3 sequence reads: CAIRKQGDNSPLHF. The CDR3, as DNA: TGTGCCATCAGAAAACAGGGAGATAATTCACCCCTCCACTTT.

The chain combines TRBV15 with TRBJ2-3; D is perhaps TRBD1 (6 bases). The V gene lost 5 bases and the J gene lost 2 bases, with 11 bases spanning the gap. Germline V gene sequence: CDR1 LNHNV, CDR2 YYDKDF (reference sequence). CDR3 length equals 14 residues. The CDR3 spells CATSGGVLTDTQYF. CDR3 nucleotide sequence: TGTGCCACCAGCGGGGGCGTCCTCACAGATACGCAGTATTTT.

This clonotype was counted many times. The V call is TRBV10-3, the J call TRBJ2-1; TRBD1 is a possible D gene (6 bases). Germline V lookup: CDR1 ENHRY, CDR2 SYGVKD. The CDR3 runs 19 residues. V was clipped by 0 bases and J by 0 bases, with 18 bases between them. CDR3 nucleotides: TGTGCCATCAGTGAGTCGGTGCGTCCAGGGGCGAGCTCCTACAATGAGCAGTTCTTC. Translated: CAISESVRPGASSYNEQFF.

The sample holds many counts of this clonotype. The V gene is TRBV20-1, the J gene TRBJ2-7, with 9 bases aligning to TRBD1. The J segment lost 4 bases and the V segment lost 4 bases, leaving 11 bases of the junction unmatched. Germline assignment: CDR1 DFQATT and CDR2 SNEGSKA (reference sequence). CDR3 length equals 15 residues. The CDR3 loop is CSAISTGQGLYEQYF. The CDR3 DNA is TGCAGTGCTATAAGTACGGGACAGGGATTGTACGAGCAGTACTTC.

This clonotype has a handful of counts. The chain employs TRBV6-2 or TRBV6-3 and TRBJ1-5; D is unclear. The CDR3 has 14 amino acids. The germline gives CDR1 MNHEY, CDR2 SVGEGT. The V gene lost 1 base and the J gene lost 3 bases, with 7 bases spanning the gap. The chain's CDR3 is CASSYYRTNQPQHF. The CDR3, as DNA: TGTGCCAGCAGTTACTACAGAACCAATCAGCCCCAGCATTTT.

V and J are TRBV11-1 and TRBJ2-5; TRBD1 matches at 8 bases. J gave up 4 bases and V 2 bases, and 15 bases lay outside the gene matches. The CDR3 spans 18 residues. Germline lookup yields CDR1 SGHAT and CDR2 FQDESV (reference sequence). In nucleotides, the CDR3 is TGTGCCAGCAGCTTAACCAGAATACAGGGGGTAGTCGGAGAGACCCAGTACTTC. Encoded protein: CASSLTRIQGVVGETQYF.

The V call is TRBV6-5, the J call TRBJ1-1; 11 bases align to TRBD1. Germline values: CDR1 MNHEY, CDR2 SVGAGI. The CDR3 has 16 amino acids. The trim removed 2 bases at V and 5 bases at J, leaving 7 bases unmatched. The CDR3 protein is CASSYGQGAIRTEAFF. As DNA, the CDR3 is TGTGCCAGCAGTTACGGACAGGGGGCTATAAGGACTGAAGCTTTCTTT.

The V gene is TRBV30, the J gene TRBJ1-2; tentative D call: TRBD1 (6 bases). The CDR3 runs 10 residues. Per germline, CDR1 GTSNPN and CDR2 SVGIG (reference sequence). Between the trimmed V and J ends, which lost 7 bases and 5 bases, there was a span of 8 bases. The CDR3 reads CALGGYGYTF. CDR3 in DNA: TGTGCCTTAGGGGGTTATGGCTACACCTTC. The entire variable domain, with the rest obtained from reference TRBV30 and TRBJ1-2, is as follows: SQTIHQWPATLVQPVGSPLSLECTVEGTSNPNLYWYRQAAGRGLQLLFYSVGIGQISSEVPQNLSASRPQDRQFILSSKKLLLSDSGFYLCALGGYGYTFGSGTRLTVV.

The sample holds a few counts of this clonotype. The rearrangement uses TRBV5-1 and TRBJ2-1, with TRBD1 as a possible D gene (5 bases). With 0 bases removed from V and 4 bases from J, the gap between germline ends came to 14 bases. CDR1 is SGHRS, CDR2 YFSETQ, per germline. This CDR3 comprises 16 residues. CDR3 sequence: CASSLGATAVYNEQFF. CDR3 nucleotide sequence: TGCGCCAGCAGCTTGGGGGCGACAGCTGTATACAATGAGCAGTTCTTC.

This clonotype was seen repeatedly, ten times or more. The chain couples TRBV24-1 to TRBJ2-3, with 9 positions matching TRBD2. CDR1 KGHDR and CDR2 SFDVKD come from the germline V gene. CDR3 size: 17 residues. Unmatched junction bases numbered 9, after V lost 2 bases and J lost 4 bases. CDR3 amino acids: CATSDWSTSGVSDTQYF. The CDR3 bases are TGTGCCACCAGTGATTGGTCGACTAGCGGAGTCTCAGATACGCAGTATTTT.

The table lists this clonotype with a few counts. The chain has TRBV5-8 and TRBJ1-1; no firm D call. The CDR3 spans 15 residues. Germline V gene sequence: CDR1 SGHTS, CDR2 YDEGEE. V dropped 0 bases and J dropped 3 bases, with 12 bases sitting between them. The DNA of the CDR3 is TGTGCCAGCAGCTTGGGGACGTTATGGGACACTGAAGCTTTCTTT. This encodes CASSLGTLWDTEAFF.

The chain recombines TRBV29-1 with TRBJ2-1; the match to TRBD2 covers 8 bases. Trimming at V came to 5 bases and at J to 14 bases, leaving 20 bases not matched to a gene. The CDR3 covers 15 residues. The V gene's germline CDR1 is SQVTM and CDR2 ANQGSEA. DNA for the CDR3: TGCAGCGTTTTCCCCTGGACTAGCTGGGGCCTTTTGGAGTTCTTC. Encoded protein: CSVFPWTSWGLLEFF.

The rearrangement uses TRBV6-5 and TRBJ2-7, with 7 positions matching TRBD2. The CDR3 sequence is 14 residues long. The germline V gene encodes CDR1 MNHEY and CDR2 SVGAGI. After removal of 2 bases from V and 2 bases from J, the junction contained 3 bases not matched to a gene. The CDR3 DNA follows: TGTGCCAGCAGTTACGGGGGGGTTGCCTACGAGCAGTACTTC. It yields the protein CASSYGGVAYEQYF.

This clonotype has at least ten counts. The V gene is TRBV12-3 or TRBV12-4, the J gene TRBJ1-3; D gene uncertain. Trimming shortened V by 3 bases and J by 2 bases, and 2 bases separated the two germline ends. This CDR3 is 12 amino acids long. The CDR3 DNA reads as TGTGCCAGCAGTTTTCCTGGAAACACCATATATTTT. Residues: CASSFPGNTIYF.

This clonotype was seen only a few times. The CDR3 reads CASRPSGRAYEQFF. The CDR3 nucleotides are TGTGCCAGCAGACCTAGCGGGAGGGCCTATGAGCAGTTCTTC. The V call is TRBV12-3 or TRBV12-4, the J call TRBJ2-1, with 12 positions matching TRBD2. The CDR3 length is 14 residues. V was pared by 6 bases and J by 8 bases, with 5 bases of the junction left unmatched.

A few counts support this clonotype. V gene TRBV28 combines with J gene TRBJ1-1; 8 positions match TRBD1. The V gene end was trimmed by 7 bases and the J gene end by 0 bases; junction bases not matched to a gene: 1. Germline CDR1 reads MDHEN; CDR2 reads SYDVKM. The CDR3 spans 13 residues. The CDR3 DNA is TGTGCCAGCAAGACAGGGGTGAACACTGAAGCTTTCTTT. This translates into CASKTGVNTEAFF.

The sample holds a few counts of this clonotype. The rearrangement links TRBV5-6 to TRBJ2-5; 9 bases map to TRBD1. Germline values: CDR1 SGHDT, CDR2 YYEEEE. The CDR3 contains 16 residues. The J segment lost 2 bases and the V segment lost 2 bases, leaving 7 bases of the junction unmatched. The CDR3 is CASSLPGQGLQETQYF. For the CDR3, the DNA is TGTGCCAGCAGCTTACCGGGACAGGGACTTCAAGAGACCCAGTACTTC.

This sequence joins TRBV3-1 and TRBJ2-7; D gene unclear. Germline values: CDR1 LGHDT, CDR2 YNNKEL (reference sequence). This CDR3 spans 12 amino acids. Trimming removed 1 base from V and 5 bases from J, with 6 bases in between. CDR3 DNA: TGTGCCAGCAGCCAAGCTTTGAACGAGCAGTACTTC. It is translated as CASSQALNEQYF.

The sample holds a few counts of this clonotype. The J gene is TRBJ2-1, the V gene TRBV10-3; 7 bases agree with TRBD2. This CDR3 has 14 amino acids. The junction had 8 bases not matched to a gene; V was cut back by 3 bases and J by 9 bases. From germline, CDR1 is ENHRY and CDR2 SYGVKD. This CDR3 is CAISDSAGRGEQFF. In nucleotides, the CDR3 is TGTGCCATCAGTGATTCGGCAGGGAGGGGTGAGCAGTTCTTC.

This clonotype was seen a handful of times. The CDR3 is CASRRGLGANVLTF. The CDR3 region has the DNA TGTGCCAGTAGAAGGGGGCTAGGGGCCAACGTCCTGACTTTC. This sequence joins TRBV19 and TRBJ2-6; TRBD1 agrees at 7 bases. Germline lookup yields CDR1 LNHDA and CDR2 SQIVND (reference sequence). This CDR3 comprises 14 residues. The ends lost 6 bases at V and 4 bases at J; junction bases unmatched: 3.